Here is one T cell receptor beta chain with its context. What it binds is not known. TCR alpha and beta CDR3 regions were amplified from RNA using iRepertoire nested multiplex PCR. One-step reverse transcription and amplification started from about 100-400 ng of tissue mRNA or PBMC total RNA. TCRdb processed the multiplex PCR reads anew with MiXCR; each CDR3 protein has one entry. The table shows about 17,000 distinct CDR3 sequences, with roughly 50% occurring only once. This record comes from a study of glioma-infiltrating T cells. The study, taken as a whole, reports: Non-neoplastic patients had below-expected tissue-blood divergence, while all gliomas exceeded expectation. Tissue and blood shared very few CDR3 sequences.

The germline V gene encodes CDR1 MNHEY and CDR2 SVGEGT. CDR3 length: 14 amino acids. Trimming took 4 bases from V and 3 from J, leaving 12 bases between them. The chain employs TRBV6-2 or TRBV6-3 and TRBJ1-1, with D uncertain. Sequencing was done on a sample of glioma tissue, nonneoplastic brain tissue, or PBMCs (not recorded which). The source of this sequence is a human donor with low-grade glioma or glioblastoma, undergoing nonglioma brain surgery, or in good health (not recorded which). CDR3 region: CASSLAGPHTEAFF. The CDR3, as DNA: TGTGCCAGCAGTTTAGCAGGCCCCCACACTGAAGCTTTCTTT.